Shown below are 5 T cell receptor beta chains from a single sample sequenced in a study of blood T cell repertoires in COVID-19. Generated by immunoSEQ multiplex PCR, the TCRdb table keeps only in-frame clones and is missing some. The data contain fewer than 250,000 clones, about 85% of them singletons. Sequenced input: peripheral blood. These receptors all stem from a man in his forties with acute or convalescent COVID-19.

The chain couples TRBV5-4 to TRBJ2-3, with 12 positions matching TRBD2. Losses at the gene ends were 4 bases for V and 4 bases for J; bases not matched to a gene: 4. Germline lookup yields CDR1 SGHNT and CDR2 YYREEE (reference sequence). The CDR3 has 15 residues. CDR3 DNA sequence: TGTGCCAGCAGCGGGGCTAGCGGGGGGGCAGATACGCAGTATTTT. It encodes CASSGASGGADTQYF.

This sequence joins TRBV24-1 and TRBJ1-4; TRBD1 aligns across 8 bases. The CDR3 loop spans 18 amino acids. V shed 12 bases and J 5 bases; nucleotides not matched to a gene: 22. Looked up from germline, CDR1 is KGHDR and CDR2 is SFDVKD. The CDR3 protein is CAPGFAFDRGVNNEKLFF. As DNA, the CDR3 is TGTGCCCCCGGGTTCGCCTTTGACAGGGGAGTCAACAATGAAAAACTGTTTTTT.

This rearrangement joins TRBV3-1 (or the pseudogene TRBV3-2) to TRBJ1-5; D uncertain. The V end was cut by 3 bases, the J end by 0 bases, with 6 bases between. Per germline, CDR1 LGHDT and CDR2 YNNKEL (reference sequence). The CDR3 runs to 14 residues. The CDR3 coding sequence is TGTGCCAGCAGCCAGGCCCATAGCAATCAGCCCCAGCATTTT. Its protein is CASSQAHSNQPQHF.

This clone was found once. The chain uses TRBV7-2 and TRBJ1-1; D ambiguous. The CDR3 length is 15 residues. Germline CDR1 SGHTA, CDR2 FQGNSA. Trimming stripped 4 bases from V and 1 base from J, with 13 bases between. DNA of the CDR3: TGTGCCAGCAGCTCGAACCGGGGAGCGAACACTGAAGCTTTCTTT. Protein product: CASSSNRGANTEAFF.

This clone was counted a single time. J is TRBJ2-6 and V is TRBV7-9, with 8 nucleotides matching TRBD1. CDR1 and CDR2 (germline): SEHNR, FQNEAQ (reference sequence). CDR3 length equals 19 residues. V lost 6 bases to trimming and J lost 0 bases; unmatched junction nucleotides: 13. The CDR3 region is CASSRTGTGDYSGANVLTF. As DNA, the CDR3 is TGTGCCAGCAGTCGCACCGGGACAGGCGACTACTCTGGGGCCAACGTCCTGACTTTC.